The 8 T cell receptor beta chains given below trace back to one sample, sequenced in a study of CDR3 diversity in severe acne. TCRdb reprocessed the PCR reads via MiXCR and lists one record per CDR3 protein. The table has roughly 100,000 distinct CDR3 sequences, roughly half seen once. What was sequenced was blood. The receptors shown here come from a male donor with acne.

The chain recombines TRBV29-1 with TRBJ2-6; D gene unclear. The CDR3 is 16 residues long. V lost 4 bases to trimming and J lost 0 bases, with 13 bases between them. Germline-derived CDR1 and CDR2 are SQVTM and ANQGSEA. The CDR3 protein is CSVGVSTYSGANVLTF. In nucleotides, the CDR3 is TGCAGCGTTGGAGTAAGCACTTACTCTGGGGCCAACGTCCTGACTTTC.

On this clonotype: This likely comes from a read error, as the CDR3 has no conserved phenylalanine or tryptophan at its end. The rearrangement joins TRBV7-3 to TRBJ2-6; D possibly uses TRBD1 or TRBD2 (5 bases each). The germline V and J ends were trimmed by 2 bases and 3 bases, with 11 bases remaining between them. Germline assignment: CDR1 SGHTA and CDR2 FQGTGA. The CDR3 totals 16 residues. CDR3 protein: CASSLSGSSGANVLTL. The DNA of the CDR3 is TGTGCCAGCAGCTTATCAGGGAGTAGTGGGGCCAACGTCCTGACTCTC.

In this sample, this clonotype turned up a few times. A much larger clone differs from this one at a single base, so this may be a read error. This chain joins TRBV7-9 and TRBJ2-1, with TRBD2 matching over 10 bases. The CDR3 spans 17 residues. Germline values: CDR1 SEHNR, CDR2 FQNEAQ (reference sequence). CDR3 nucleotide sequence: TGTGCCAGCAGCTTAGGCGCTAGCGGGAGTCTCTACAGTGAGCGGTTCTTC. It specifies CASSLGASGSLYSERFF.

This clonotype was seen a handful of times. This sequence joins TRBV7-8 and TRBJ1-1; D may be TRBD1 (5 bases). This CDR3 is 12 amino acids long. V lost 7 bases and J 6 bases, leaving 12 bases between the germline ends. Looked up from germline, CDR1 is SGHVS and CDR2 is FQNEAQ. The CDR3 nucleotides are TGTGCCAGCACGGGGGAGCTCGCTGAAGCTTTCTTT. Translating gives CASTGELAEAFF.

The genes are TRBV5-4 and TRBJ1-1; D gene unclear. Germline assignment: CDR1 SGHNT and CDR2 YYREEE (reference sequence). The V end lost 2 bases, the J end lost 0 bases, and 5 bases lay between the germline ends. The CDR3 is 13 residues long. The CDR3 nucleotides are TGTGCCAGCAGCTTTATCATGAACACTGAAGCTTTCTTT. Its protein is CASSFIMNTEAFF.

DNA of the CDR3: TGTGCCAGCACCTCGGTGAACTGGGACGCTGAAGCTTTCTTT. This translates into CASTSVNWDAEAFF. The chain carries TRBV9 and TRBJ1-1, with D tentatively TRBD1 (5 bases). Germline V lookup: CDR1 SGDLS, CDR2 YYNGEE. V lost 6 bases, J lost 6 bases, and 18 bases lay in between. The CDR3 spans 14 residues.

This clonotype was counted between two and nine times. The rearrangement joins TRBV6-5 to TRBJ2-3; 14 nucleotides line up with TRBD2. Germline CDR1 MNHEY, CDR2 SVGAGI. The CDR3 loop spans 18 amino acids. V lost 6 bases to trimming and J lost 4 bases; unmatched junction nucleotides: 12. CDR3 nucleotides: TGTGCCAGCAGCCGGGACGGGGGACTAGCGGGAGCCGCAGATACGCAGTATTTT. Protein product: CASSRDGGLAGAADTQYF.

The sample holds a few counts of this clonotype. The V and J genes are TRBV9 and TRBJ1-1, with TRBD1 matching over 7 bases. This CDR3 region has 15 residues. Germline V gene sequence: CDR1 SGDLS, CDR2 YYNGEE. V gave up 1 base and J gave up 1 base; unmatched junction bases: 4. The CDR3 DNA follows: TGTGCCAGCAGCGTATCAGGGGGGAAGAACACTGAAGCTTTCTTT. Its protein is CASSVSGGKNTEAFF.